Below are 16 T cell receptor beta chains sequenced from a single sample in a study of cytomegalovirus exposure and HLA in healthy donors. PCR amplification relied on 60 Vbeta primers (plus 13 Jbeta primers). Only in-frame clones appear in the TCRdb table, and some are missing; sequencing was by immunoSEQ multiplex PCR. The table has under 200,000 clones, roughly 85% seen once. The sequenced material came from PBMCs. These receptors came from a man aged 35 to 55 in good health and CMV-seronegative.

The CDR3 here is CASSAQGAQVTGELFF. CDR3 sequence (DNA): TGTGCCAGCAGCGCCCAGGGGGCGCAAGTAACCGGGGAGCTGTTTTTT. This chain links TRBV7-8 with TRBJ2-2; 8 bases match TRBD1. The CDR3 runs 16 residues. V gave up 5 bases and J gave up 5 bases; unmatched junction bases: 10. Looked up from germline, CDR1 is SGHVS and CDR2 is FQNEAQ.

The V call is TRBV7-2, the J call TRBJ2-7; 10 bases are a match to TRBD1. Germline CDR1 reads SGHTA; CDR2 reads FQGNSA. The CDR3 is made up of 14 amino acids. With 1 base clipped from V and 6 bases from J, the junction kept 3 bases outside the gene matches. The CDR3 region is CASSLGTGGGEQYF. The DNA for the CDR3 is TGTGCCAGCAGCTTAGGGACAGGGGGAGGCGAGCAGTACTTC.

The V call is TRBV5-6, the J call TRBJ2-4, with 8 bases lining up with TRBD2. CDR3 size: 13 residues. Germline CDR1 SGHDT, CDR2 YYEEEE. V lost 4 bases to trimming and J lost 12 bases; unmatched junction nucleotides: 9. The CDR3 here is CASSLGGVDSQYF. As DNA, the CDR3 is TGTGCCAGCAGCCTCGGGGGGGTCGACAGTCAGTACTTC. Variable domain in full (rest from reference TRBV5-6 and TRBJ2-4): DAGVTQSPTHLIKTRGQQVTLRCSPKSGHDTVSWYQQALGQGPQFIFQYYEEEERQRGNFPDRFSGHQFPNYSSELNVNALLLGDSALYLCASSLGGVDSQYFGAGTRLSVL.

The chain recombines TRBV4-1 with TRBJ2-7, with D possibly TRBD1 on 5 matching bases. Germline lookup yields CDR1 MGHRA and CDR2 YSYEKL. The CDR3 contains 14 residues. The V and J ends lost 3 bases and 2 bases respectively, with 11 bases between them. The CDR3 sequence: CASSHRQGTYEQYF. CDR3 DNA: TGCGCCAGCAGCCACCGGCAGGGCACCTACGAGCAGTACTTC.

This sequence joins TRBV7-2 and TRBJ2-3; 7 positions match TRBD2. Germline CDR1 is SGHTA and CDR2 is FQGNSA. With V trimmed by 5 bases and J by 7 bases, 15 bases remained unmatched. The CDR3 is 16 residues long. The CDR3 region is CASSRERERSKNTQYF. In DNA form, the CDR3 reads TGTGCCAGCAGCCGCGAGCGGGAACGATCGAAAAATACGCAGTATTTT.

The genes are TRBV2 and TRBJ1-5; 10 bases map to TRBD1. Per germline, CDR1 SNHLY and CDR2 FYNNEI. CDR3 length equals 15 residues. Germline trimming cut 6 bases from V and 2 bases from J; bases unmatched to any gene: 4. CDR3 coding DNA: TGTGCCAGCAGGGGGGACAGGGGTGGCAATCAGCCCCAGCATTTT. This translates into CASRGDRGGNQPQHF. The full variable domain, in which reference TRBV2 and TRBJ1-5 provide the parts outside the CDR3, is EPEVTQTPSHQVTQMGQEVILRCVPISNHLYFYWYRQILGQKVEFLVSFYNNEISEKSEIFDDQFSVERPDGSNFTLKIRSTKLEDSAMYFCASRGDRGGNQPQHFGDGTRLSIL.

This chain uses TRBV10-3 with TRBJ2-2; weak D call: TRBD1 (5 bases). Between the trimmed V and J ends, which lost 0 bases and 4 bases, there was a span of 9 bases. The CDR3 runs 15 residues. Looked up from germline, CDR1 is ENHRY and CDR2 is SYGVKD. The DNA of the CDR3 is TGTGCCATCAGTGAGTCAGGGGTACGCACCGGGGAGCTGTTTTTT. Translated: CAISESGVRTGELFF.

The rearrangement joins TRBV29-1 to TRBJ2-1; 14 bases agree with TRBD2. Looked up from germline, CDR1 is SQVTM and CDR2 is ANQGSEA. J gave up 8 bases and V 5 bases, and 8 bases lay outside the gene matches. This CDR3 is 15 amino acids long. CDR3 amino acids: CSVSGTSGRGDEQFF. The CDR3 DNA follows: TGCAGCGTTTCGGGGACTAGCGGGAGAGGGGATGAGCAGTTCTTC.

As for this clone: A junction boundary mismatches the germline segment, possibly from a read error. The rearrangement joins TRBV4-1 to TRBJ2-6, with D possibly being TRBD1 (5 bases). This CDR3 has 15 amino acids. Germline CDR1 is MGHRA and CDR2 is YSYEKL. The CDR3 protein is CASSQGDTGANGLTF. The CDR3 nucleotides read TGCGCCAGCAGCCAAGGAGACACTGGGGCCAACGGCCTGACTTTC.

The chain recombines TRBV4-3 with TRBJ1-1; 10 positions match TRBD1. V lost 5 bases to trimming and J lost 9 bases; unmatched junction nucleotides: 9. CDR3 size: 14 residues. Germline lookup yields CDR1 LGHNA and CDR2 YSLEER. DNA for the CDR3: TGCGCCAGCAGCTCCCGTATGACAGGGGGCCAAGCTTTCTTT. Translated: CASSSRMTGGQAFF.

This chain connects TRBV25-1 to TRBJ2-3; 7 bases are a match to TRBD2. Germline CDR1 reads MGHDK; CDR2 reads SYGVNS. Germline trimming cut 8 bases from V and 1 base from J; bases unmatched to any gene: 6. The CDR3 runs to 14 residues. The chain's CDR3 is CASERDLGTDTQYF. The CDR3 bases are TGTGCCAGCGAGCGGGACCTGGGCACAGATACGCAGTATTTT.

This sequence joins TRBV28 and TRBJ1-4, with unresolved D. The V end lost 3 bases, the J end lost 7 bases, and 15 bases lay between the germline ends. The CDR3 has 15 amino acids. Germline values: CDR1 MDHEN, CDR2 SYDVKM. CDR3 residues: CASSFPLVRSEKLFF. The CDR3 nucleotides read TGTGCCAGCAGTTTTCCATTGGTTAGGAGTGAAAAACTGTTTTTT. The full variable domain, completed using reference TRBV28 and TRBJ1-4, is DVKVTQSSRYLVKRTGEKVFLECVQDMDHENMFWYRQDPGLGLRLIYFSYDVKMKEKGDIPEGYSVSREKKERFSLILESASTNQTSMYLCASSFPLVRSEKLFFGSGTQLSVL.

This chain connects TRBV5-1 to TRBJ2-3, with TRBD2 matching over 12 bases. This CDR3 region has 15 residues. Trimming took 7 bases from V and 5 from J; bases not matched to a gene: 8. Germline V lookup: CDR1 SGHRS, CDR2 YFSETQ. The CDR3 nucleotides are TGCGCCAGCTCGCGACTAGCGGGAGTGGAAGATACGCAGTATTTT. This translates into CASSRLAGVEDTQYF.

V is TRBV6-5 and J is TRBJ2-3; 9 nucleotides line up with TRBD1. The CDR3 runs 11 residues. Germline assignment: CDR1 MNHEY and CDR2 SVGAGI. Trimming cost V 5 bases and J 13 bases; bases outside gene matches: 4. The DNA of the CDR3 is TGTGCCAGCAGTCGACAGGGGGGCGAGTATTTT. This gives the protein CASSRQGGEYF.

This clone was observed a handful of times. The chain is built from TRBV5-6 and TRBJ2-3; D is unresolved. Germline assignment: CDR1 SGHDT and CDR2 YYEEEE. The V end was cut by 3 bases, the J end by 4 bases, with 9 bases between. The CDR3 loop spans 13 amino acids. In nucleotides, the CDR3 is TGTGCCAGCAGCTCGAGAGGTCCAGATACGCAGTATTTT. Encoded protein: CASSSRGPDTQYF. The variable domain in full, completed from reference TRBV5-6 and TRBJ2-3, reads DAGVTQSPTHLIKTRGQQVTLRCSPKSGHDTVSWYQQALGQGPQFIFQYYEEEERQRGNFPDRFSGHQFPNYSSELNVNALLLGDSALYLCASSSRGPDTQYFGPGTRLTVL.

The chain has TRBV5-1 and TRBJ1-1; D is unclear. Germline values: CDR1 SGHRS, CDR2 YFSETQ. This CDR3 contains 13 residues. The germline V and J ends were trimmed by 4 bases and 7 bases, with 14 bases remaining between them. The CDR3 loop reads CASSPEGRDEAFF. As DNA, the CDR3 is TGCGCCAGCAGCCCCGAAGGGAGGGATGAAGCTTTCTTT. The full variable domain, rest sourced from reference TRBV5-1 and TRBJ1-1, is KAGVTQTPRYLIKTRGQQVTLSCSPISGHRSVSWYQQTPGQGLQFLFEYFSETQRNKGNFPGRFSGRQFSNSRSEMNVSTLELGDSALYLCASSPEGRDEAFFGQGTRLTVV.